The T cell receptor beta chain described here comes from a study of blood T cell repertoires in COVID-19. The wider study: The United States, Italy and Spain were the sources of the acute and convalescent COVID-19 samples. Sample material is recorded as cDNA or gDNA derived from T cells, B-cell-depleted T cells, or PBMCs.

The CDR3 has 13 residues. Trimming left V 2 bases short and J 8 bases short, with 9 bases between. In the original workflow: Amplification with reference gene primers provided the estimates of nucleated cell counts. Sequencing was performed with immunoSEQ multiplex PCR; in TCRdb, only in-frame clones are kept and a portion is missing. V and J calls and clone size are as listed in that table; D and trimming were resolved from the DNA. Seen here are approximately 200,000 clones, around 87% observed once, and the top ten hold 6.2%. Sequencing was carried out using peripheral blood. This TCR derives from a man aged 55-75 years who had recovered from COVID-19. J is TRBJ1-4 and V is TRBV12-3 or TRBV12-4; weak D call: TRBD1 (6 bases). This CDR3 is CASSLQGWEKLFF. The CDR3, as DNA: TGTGCCAGCAGTTTACAGGGGTGGGAAAAACTGTTTTTT.